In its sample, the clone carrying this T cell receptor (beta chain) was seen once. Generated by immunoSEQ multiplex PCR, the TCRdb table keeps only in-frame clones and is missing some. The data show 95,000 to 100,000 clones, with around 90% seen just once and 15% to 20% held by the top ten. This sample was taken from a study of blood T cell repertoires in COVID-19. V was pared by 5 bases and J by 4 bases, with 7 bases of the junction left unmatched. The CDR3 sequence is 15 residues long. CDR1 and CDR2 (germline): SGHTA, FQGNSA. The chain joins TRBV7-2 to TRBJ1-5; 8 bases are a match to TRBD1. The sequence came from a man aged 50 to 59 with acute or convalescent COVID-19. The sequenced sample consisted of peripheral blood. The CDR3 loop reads CASSPLTGANQPQHF. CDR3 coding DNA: TGTGCCAGCAGCCCCTTGACAGGGGCTAATCAGCCCCAGCATTTT.